This TCR beta chain derives from a study of OX40 agonist ivuxolimab in advanced cancers. Study-wide context: Ivuxolimab was an agonistic, fully human IgG2 monoclonal antibody directed against OX40 (CD134), a costimulatory receptor. Among the 50 to 55 dose-escalation patients, around 19 had hepatocellular carcinoma, about 15 melanoma, 9 renal cell carcinoma and 9 head and neck cancer. Prior anti-PD-1, anti-PD-L1 or anti-CTLA-4 therapy was permitted, and checkpoint inhibitors had been received by approximately 39% of dose-escalation patients. Peripheral TCRbeta sequencing was intended to test whether TCR sequence diversity was altered and clonal T-cell expansion was caused by ivuxolimab. Intravenous ivuxolimab was administered to patients every 2 weeks at six dose levels: 0.01, 0.1, 0.3, 1.5, 3 and 10 mg/kg. The paper describes the monotherapy dose-escalation part (N ≈ 50 patients) of the phase I trial of ivuxolimab. Partial responses were achieved by three dose-escalation patients, of whom one had hepatocellular carcinoma and two had cutaneous melanoma. The dose-escalation cohort was about 83% male with a mean age of approximately 60 years, ranging from roughly 23 to 90.

Patients with autoimmune disease history or receiving systemic immunosuppression were excluded from the trial. In every dose cohort, peripheral blood was drawn for TCR sequencing at baseline, cycle 4 day 1, and cycle 7 day 1. Samples came from an open-label, multicenter, first-in-human phase I dose-escalation trial of ivuxolimab. The trial enrolled adults with locally advanced or metastatic head and neck squamous cell, hepatocellular, melanoma or renal cell carcinoma. Before TCR sequencing, CD4+ and CD8+ T cells were separately sorted from peripheral blood. As regards this clone: No cognate antigen has been identified for it. Base qualities are not provided; no much larger clone lies one nucleotide away.

At the junction V is shortened by 1 base and J by 1 base; bases outside the gene matches: 8. The germline V gene (reference sequence) supplies CDR1 LNHDA and CDR2 SQIVND. CDR3 length: 17 amino acids, cysteine to phenylalanine. CDR3 DNA is the only sequence kept; it has 51 bases, read in frame from the first base. The full study reports these points: In the 0.1-3.0 mg/kg groups, partial responders had among the lowest normalized peripheral clonal expansion, particularly in CD8+ T cells. After ivuxolimab, CD8+ T cells had more expanded clones than CD4+ T cells on average. Which antigens the clonally expanded peripheral T cells were specific for was not determined. Low levels of normalized T-cell clonal expansion were also seen in some patients who did not respond. At doses of 0.1 to 3.0 mg/kg, clonal expansion of both CD4+ and CD8+ T cells in blood was seen between baseline and week 6.

Genomic DNA was extracted from sorted cells for sequencing of the TCRbeta CDR3 region. TCRbeta CDR3 regions were sequenced using the immunoSEQ Assay. This is the immuneACCESS table as TCRdb keeps it, with only in-frame sequences that have V and J called. A part of the clones is gone; compared with another copy, unresolved V genes explain less than half, and the rest is unexplained. The sample table lists more than 80,000 clones, around 92% of them with a count of one. The biggest ten clones account for about 0.3% of the sample. This clonotype was obtained from an adult with an advanced solid tumor such as melanoma, head and neck, liver or kidney cancer. Sequencing used CD4+ or CD8+ T cells sorted from blood, obtained in a trial of the OX40 agonist ivuxolimab. The sequence links TRBV19 to TRBJ2-3; TRBD2 agrees with 7 junctional bases. The sequence in DNA is TGTGCCAGTAGTATAGCCCTAGGTGGGGGGGGCACAGATACGCAGTATTTT. Its coded protein is CASSIALGGGGTDTQYF.